This TCR beta chain comes out of a study of blood T cell repertoires in COVID-19. Enrolled through a virtual design, the participants were between about 18 and 89 years of age and came from 24 US areas. Participant reports of clinical history set cohort assignment. Libraries were prepared by immunoSEQ multiplex PCR; TCRdb keeps only in-frame clonotypes and omits some of them. The data hold about 270,000 clones, with roughly 88% observed a single time. The CDR3 runs 12 residues. Looked up from germline, CDR1 is GTSNPN and CDR2 is SVGIG (reference sequence). The V end lost 1 base, the J end lost 5 bases, and 8 bases lay between the germline ends.

This clonotype was obtained from a woman in her 40s with acute COVID-19. The chain uses TRBV30 and TRBJ1-2, with D unresolved. Sequencing was performed on PBMCs or T cells enriched from blood (not recorded which). CDR3 sequence (DNA): TGTGCCTGGAGTGCTTTCCCTTATGGCTACACCTTC. It encodes CAWSAFPYGYTF.